This record covers a single T cell receptor beta chain. Amplification used 60 Vbeta primers and 13 Jbeta primers. Assay used: immunoSEQ multiplex PCR; TCRdb lists only in-frame clones, some missing. Among around 150,000 clones listed, over 70% were seen once. The V gene's germline CDR1 is SGHTS and CDR2 YDEGEE. The CDR3 extends over 14 amino acids. V was clipped by 2 bases and J by 2 bases; unmatched bases: 3. This record belongs to a study of cytomegalovirus exposure and HLA in healthy donors. At the level of the study: Falling in the Caucasian-associated ancestry cluster were about 83% of 398 genotyped donors.

Material for sequencing was PBMCs. The chain recombines TRBV5-8 with TRBJ1-2; 7 positions match TRBD1. The source of this sequence is a woman aged 25 to 39 in good health and CMV-seronegative. CDR3 loop: CASSFYRGNYGYTF. The CDR3 bases are TGTGCCAGCAGCTTTTACAGGGGAAACTATGGCTACACCTTC.